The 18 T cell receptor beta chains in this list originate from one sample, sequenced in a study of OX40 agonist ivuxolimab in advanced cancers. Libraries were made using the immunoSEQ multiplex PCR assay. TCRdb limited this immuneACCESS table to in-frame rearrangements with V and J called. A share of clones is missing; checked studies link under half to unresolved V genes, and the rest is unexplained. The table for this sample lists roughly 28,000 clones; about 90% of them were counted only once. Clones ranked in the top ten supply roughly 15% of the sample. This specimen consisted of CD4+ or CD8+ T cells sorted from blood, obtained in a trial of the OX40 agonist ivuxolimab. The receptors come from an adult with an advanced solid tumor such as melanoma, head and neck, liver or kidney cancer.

The CDR3 loop reads CASSLSLGIGELFF. In DNA form, the CDR3 reads TGTGCCAGCAGTTTATCGCTGGGGATCGGGGAGCTGTTTTTT. V and J are TRBV27 and TRBJ2-2; D ambiguous. V was trimmed by 0 bases and J by 7 bases, leaving 9 bases between them. The CDR3 spans 14 residues. Germline V CDR1 and CDR2: MNHEY, SMNVEV (reference sequence).

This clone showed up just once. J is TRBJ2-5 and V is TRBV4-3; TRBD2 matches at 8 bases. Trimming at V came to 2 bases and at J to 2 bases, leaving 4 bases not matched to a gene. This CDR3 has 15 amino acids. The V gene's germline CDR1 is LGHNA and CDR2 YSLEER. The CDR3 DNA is TGCGCCAGCAGCCAAACTAGCGGAAAACAAGAGACCCAGTACTTC. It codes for CASSQTSGKQETQYF.

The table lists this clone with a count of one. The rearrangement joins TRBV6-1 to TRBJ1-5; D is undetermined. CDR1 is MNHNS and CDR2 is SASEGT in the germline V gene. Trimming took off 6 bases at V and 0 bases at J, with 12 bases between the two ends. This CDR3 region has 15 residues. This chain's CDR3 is CASSLSGDSNQPQHF. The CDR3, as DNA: TGTGCCAGCAGCTTAAGCGGGGATAGCAATCAGCCCCAGCATTTT.

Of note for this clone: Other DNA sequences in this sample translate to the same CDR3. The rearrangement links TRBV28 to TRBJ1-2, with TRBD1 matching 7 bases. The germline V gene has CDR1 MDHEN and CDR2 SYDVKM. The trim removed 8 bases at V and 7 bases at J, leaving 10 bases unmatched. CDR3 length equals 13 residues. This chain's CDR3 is CASRPRGRSGYTF. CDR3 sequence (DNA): TGTGCCAGCCGACCGAGGGGGCGCTCTGGCTACACCTTC.

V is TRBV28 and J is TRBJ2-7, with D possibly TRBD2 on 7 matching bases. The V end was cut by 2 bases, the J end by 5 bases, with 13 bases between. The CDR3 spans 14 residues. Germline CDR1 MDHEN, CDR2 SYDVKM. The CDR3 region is CASSLGGARNEQYF. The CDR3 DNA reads TGTGCCAGCAGTTTAGGGGGGGCGCGGAACGAGCAGTACTTC.

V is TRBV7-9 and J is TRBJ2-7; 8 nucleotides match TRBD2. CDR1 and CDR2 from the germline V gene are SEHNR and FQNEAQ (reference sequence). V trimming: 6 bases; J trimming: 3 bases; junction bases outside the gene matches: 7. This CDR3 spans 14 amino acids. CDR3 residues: CASSTTSGHYEQYF. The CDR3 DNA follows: TGTGCCAGCAGTACTACTAGCGGCCACTACGAGCAGTACTTC. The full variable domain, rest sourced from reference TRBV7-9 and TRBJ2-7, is DTGVSQNPRHKITKRGQNVTFRCDPISEHNRLYWYRQTLGQGPEFLTYFQNEAQLEKSRLLSDRFSAERPKGSFSTLEIQRTEQGDSAMYLCASSTTSGHYEQYFGPGTRLTVT.

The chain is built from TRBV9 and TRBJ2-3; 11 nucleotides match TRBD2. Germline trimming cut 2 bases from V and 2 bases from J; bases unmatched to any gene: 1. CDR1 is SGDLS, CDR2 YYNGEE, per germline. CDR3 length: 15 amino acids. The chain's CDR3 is CASSVSGRATDTQYF. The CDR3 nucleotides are TGTGCCAGCAGCGTTAGCGGGAGGGCCACAGATACGCAGTATTTT.

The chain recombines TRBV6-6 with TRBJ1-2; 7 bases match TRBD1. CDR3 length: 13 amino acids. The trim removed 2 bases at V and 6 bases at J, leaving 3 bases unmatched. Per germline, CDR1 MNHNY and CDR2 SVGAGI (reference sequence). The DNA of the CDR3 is TGTGCCAGCAGTTACGAGGGGGCAGATGGCTACACCTTC. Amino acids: CASSYEGADGYTF.

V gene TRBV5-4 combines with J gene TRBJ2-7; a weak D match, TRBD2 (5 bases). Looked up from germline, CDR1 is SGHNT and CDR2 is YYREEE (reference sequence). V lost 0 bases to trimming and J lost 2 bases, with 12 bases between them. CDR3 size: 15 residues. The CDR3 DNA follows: TGTGCCAGCAGCTTGGAGGTAGTGGGAGCCTACGAGCAGTACTTC. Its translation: CASSLEVVGAYEQYF.

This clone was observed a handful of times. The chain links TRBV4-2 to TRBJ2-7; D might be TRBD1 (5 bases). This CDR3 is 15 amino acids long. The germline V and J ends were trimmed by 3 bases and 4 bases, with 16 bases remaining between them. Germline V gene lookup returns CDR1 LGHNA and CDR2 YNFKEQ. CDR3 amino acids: CASSQSTDGLYEQYF. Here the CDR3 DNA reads TGTGCCAGCAGCCAGTCGACAGATGGCCTATACGAGCAGTACTTC.

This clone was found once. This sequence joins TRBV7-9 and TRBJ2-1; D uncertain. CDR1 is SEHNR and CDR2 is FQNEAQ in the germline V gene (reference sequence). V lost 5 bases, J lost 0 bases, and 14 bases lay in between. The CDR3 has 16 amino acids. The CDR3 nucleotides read TGTGCCAGCAGCGCCCCGCAGTTGAGCTCCTACAATGAGCAGTTCTTC. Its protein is CASSAPQLSSYNEQFF.

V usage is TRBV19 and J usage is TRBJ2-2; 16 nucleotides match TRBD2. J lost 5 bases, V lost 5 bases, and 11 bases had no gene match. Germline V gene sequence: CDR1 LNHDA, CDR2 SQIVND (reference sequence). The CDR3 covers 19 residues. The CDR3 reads CASSLSGLAGGPVTGELFF. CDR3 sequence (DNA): TGTGCCAGTAGTCTCTCGGGACTAGCGGGAGGGCCGGTAACCGGGGAGCTGTTTTTT.

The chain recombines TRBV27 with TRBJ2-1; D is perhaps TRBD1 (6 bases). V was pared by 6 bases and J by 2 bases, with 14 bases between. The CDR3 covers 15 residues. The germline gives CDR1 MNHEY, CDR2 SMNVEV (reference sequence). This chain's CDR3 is CASSETGSPYNEQFF. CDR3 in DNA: TGTGCCAGCAGCGAAACAGGGTCTCCCTACAATGAGCAGTTCTTC.

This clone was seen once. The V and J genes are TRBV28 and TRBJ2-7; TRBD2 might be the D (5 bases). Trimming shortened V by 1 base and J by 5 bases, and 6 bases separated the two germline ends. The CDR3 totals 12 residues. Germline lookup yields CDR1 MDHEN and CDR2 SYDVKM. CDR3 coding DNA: TGTGCCAGCAGTTTATCGGAGGACGAGCAGTACTTC. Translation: CASSLSEDEQYF.

This chain's CDR3 is CASSPSGVNEQFF. CDR3 bases: TGCGCCAGCAGCCCCTCAGGGGTCAATGAGCAGTTCTTC. This rearrangement joins TRBV5-1 to TRBJ2-1, with D perhaps TRBD1 (6 bases). This CDR3 has 13 amino acids. CDR1 SGHRS and CDR2 YFSETQ come from the germline V gene. The V end lost 4 bases, the J end lost 6 bases, and 11 bases lay between the germline ends.

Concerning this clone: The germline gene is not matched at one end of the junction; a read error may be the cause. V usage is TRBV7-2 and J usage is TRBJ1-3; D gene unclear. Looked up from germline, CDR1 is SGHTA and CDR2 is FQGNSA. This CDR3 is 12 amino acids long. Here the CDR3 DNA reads TGTGACAGCGGGGTCTCTGGAAACACCATATATTTT. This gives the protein CDSGVSGNTIYF.

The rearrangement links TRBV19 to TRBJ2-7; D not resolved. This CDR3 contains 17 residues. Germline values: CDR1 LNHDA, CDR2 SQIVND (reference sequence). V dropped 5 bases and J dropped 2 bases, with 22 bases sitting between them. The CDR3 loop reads CASSPSLLIGQAYEQYF. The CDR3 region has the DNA TGTGCCAGTAGTCCATCCCTACTGATTGGGCAGGCCTACGAGCAGTACTTC.

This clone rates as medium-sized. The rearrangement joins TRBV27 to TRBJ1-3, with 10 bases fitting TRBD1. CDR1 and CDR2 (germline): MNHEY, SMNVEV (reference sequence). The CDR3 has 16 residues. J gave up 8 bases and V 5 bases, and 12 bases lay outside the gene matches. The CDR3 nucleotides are TGTGCCAGCAGTCACAACCCGGGACAGGGGTCGGACACCATATATTTT. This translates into CASSHNPGQGSDTIYF.